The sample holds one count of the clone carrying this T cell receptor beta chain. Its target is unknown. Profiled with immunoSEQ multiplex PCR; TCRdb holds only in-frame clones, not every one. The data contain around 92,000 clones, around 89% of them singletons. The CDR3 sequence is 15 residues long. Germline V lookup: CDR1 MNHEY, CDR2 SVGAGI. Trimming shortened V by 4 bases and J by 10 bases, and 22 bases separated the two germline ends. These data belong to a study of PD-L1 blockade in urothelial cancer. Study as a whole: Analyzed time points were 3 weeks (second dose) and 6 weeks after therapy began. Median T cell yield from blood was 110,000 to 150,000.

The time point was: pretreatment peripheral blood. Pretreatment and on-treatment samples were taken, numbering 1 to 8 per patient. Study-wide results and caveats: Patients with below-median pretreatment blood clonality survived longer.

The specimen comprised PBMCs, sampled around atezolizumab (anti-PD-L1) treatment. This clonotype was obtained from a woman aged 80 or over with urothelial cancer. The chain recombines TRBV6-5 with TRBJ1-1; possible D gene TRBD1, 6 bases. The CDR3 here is CASSSELETGAGAFF. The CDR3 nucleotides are TGTGCCAGCAGTTCCGAACTAGAGACAGGAGCTGGAGCTTTCTTT.